The next 23 T cell receptor beta chains were all read from a single sample in a study of tumor-infiltrating lymphocytes in primary liver carcinoma. Blood RNA came from unsorted whole blood; germline DNA was also extracted. Reverse transcription of approximately 0.55 ug total RNA with a constant-region primer produced TCR beta cDNA. Libraries covering TCR beta were generated through three nested multiplex PCR rounds (using a slightly modified ARM-PCR). For approximately 10 cycles apiece, the opening two PCR rounds ran with TRBV1-TRBV30 forward primers and a C-beta reverse primer. From the multiplex PCR reads, TCRdb called clonotypes with MiXCR, one entry per CDR3 protein. The sample lists about 320,000 distinct CDR3 sequences, approximately 65% occurring once. The sequencing sample was made of peripheral blood. Receptor source: a middle-aged man with primary liver carcinoma and hepatitis B virus infection.

This clonotype showed up just once. The chain couples TRBV5-1 to TRBJ1-1, with D unclear. This CDR3 is 13 amino acids long. CDR1 SGHRS and CDR2 YFSETQ come from the germline V gene. The V and J ends lost 4 bases and 1 base respectively, with 8 bases between them. The CDR3: CASSTYRNTEAFF. CDR3 DNA: TGCGCCAGCAGCACCTACAGGAACACTGAAGCTTTCTTT.

This chain connects TRBV28 to TRBJ1-1, with D maybe TRBD1 (5 bases). This CDR3 has 12 residues. Germline CDR1 is MDHEN and CDR2 is SYDVKM. Between the trimmed V and J ends, which lost 10 bases and 1 base, there was a span of 10 bases. DNA for the CDR3: TGTGCCAACAGGATTCCGAACACTGAAGCTTTCTTT. As protein: CANRIPNTEAFF.

On this clonotype: Just one base apart from a much larger clone, this may be a read error. Likely a read error: the CDR3 ends without its conserved phenylalanine or tryptophan. The chain is built from TRBV29-1 and TRBJ1-1, with 8 positions matching TRBD1. V shed 6 bases, J shed 3 bases, and the junction held 15 bases outside the gene matches. The germline V gene encodes CDR1 SQVTM and CDR2 ANQGSEA. There are 16 residues in the CDR3. As DNA, the CDR3 is TGCAGCGTCGTACAACGGACAGGGTGGTTTGACACTGAAGCTTTCATT. It is translated as CSVVQRTGWFDTEAFI.

This clonotype was seen ten or more times. V and J are TRBV6-1 and TRBJ2-5; the D gene is possibly TRBD2 (7 bases). The CDR3 runs to 13 residues. The germline V and J ends were trimmed by 4 bases and 5 bases, with 11 bases remaining between them. From germline, CDR1 is MNHNS and CDR2 SASEGT. The CDR3 is CASSGRGQETQYF. In nucleotides, the CDR3 is TGTGCCAGCAGTGGGCGGGGGCAGGAGACCCAGTACTTC.

A note on this clonotype: A much larger clone lies one base from this, so it may be a read error. The V call is TRBV4-1, the J call TRBJ1-5; unclear D gene. CDR1 is MGHRA and CDR2 is YSYEKL in the germline V gene. V was shortened by 5 bases and J by 2 bases, with 16 bases between the two germline ends. The CDR3 is made up of 16 amino acids. The CDR3: CASSKGHSHRNQPQHF. CDR3 coding DNA: TGCGCCAGCAGCAAAGGGCATAGCCACCGCAATCAGCCCCAGCATTTT.

This clonotype was counted at least ten times. The chain uses TRBV11-2 and TRBJ1-6; TRBD1 might be the D (5 bases). The CDR3 sequence is 13 residues long. Trimming shortened V by 5 bases and J by 9 bases, and 11 bases separated the two germline ends. Germline V gene data show CDR1 as SGHAT and CDR2 as FQNNGV. Here the CDR3 reads CASSLSGTSPLHF. The CDR3 bases are TGTGCCAGCAGCCTGTCCGGGACTTCACCCCTCCACTTT.

This chain links TRBV4-1 with TRBJ2-7; D possibly corresponds to TRBD1 (6 bases). V was shortened by 1 base and J by 0 bases, with 16 bases between the two germline ends. The CDR3 has 17 amino acids. CDR1 is MGHRA, CDR2 YSYEKL, per germline. CDR3 coding DNA: TGCGCCAGCAGCCAAGTCGCAGGGGACGCGAGCTCCTACGAGCAGTACTTC. Encoded protein: CASSQVAGDASSYEQYF.

This clonotype is judged medium-sized. The chain recombines TRBV11-1 with TRBJ1-2; no clear D. The CDR3 is made up of 14 amino acids. Germline V CDR1 and CDR2: SGHAT, FQDESV (reference sequence). V was cut by 5 bases and J by 8 bases, with 18 bases left in between. The CDR3 bases are TGTGCCAGCAGCAGCGAAGGACCGTGGATGGGCTACACCTTC. It encodes CASSSEGPWMGYTF.

For this clonotype: One end of the junction does not line up with germline, which may come from a read error. The chain links TRBV29-1 to TRBJ1-1; 7 bases agree with TRBD1. This CDR3 region has 10 residues. CDR1 is SQVTM and CDR2 is ANQGSEA in the germline V gene. The chain's CDR3 is CSVHLEGAFF. CDR3 coding DNA: TGCAGCGTTCACCTTGAGGGGGCTTTCTTC.

This clonotype was counted a few times. CDR3 DNA: TGTGCCAGCAGTTACACCGGGACAGGGCCAGCCAAAAACATTCAGTACTTC. It specifies CASSYTGTGPAKNIQYF. The V gene is TRBV6-6, the J gene TRBJ2-4; the match to TRBD1 covers 9 bases. This CDR3 has 17 residues. CDR1 and CDR2 from the germline V gene are MNHNY and SVGAGI (reference sequence). Trimming at V came to 2 bases and at J to 0 bases, leaving 5 bases not matched to a gene.

Turning to this clonotype: A junction end diverges from the germline sequence, so it may reflect a read error. The J gene is TRBJ2-5, the V gene TRBV12-3 or TRBV12-4, with D perhaps given as TRBD1 or TRBD2 (5 bases each). The CDR3 contains 15 residues. CDR3 amino acids: CASTNLGTVQEAQYF. In nucleotides, the CDR3 is TGTGCCAGCACCAACCTCGGGACGGTCCAAGAGGCCCAGTACTTC.

A note on this clonotype: This likely comes from a read error, as the CDR3 has no conserved phenylalanine or tryptophan at its end. Because the CDR3's place on the DNA is in doubt, the DNA is left out and the CDR3 is given as listed by TCRdb. The rearrangement uses TRBV6-5 and TRBJ2-2; TRBD1, the table's D call, lacks a check against the DNA. The CDR3 extends over 14 residues, inclusive of both ends. CDR1 is MNHEY and CDR2 is SVGAGI in the germline V gene. CDR3 sequence: CASSPGGGGGEPFL.

A single count supports this clonotype. The CDR3, as DNA: TGTGCCAGCAGCTTAGATCTCCTAGCGGCACGTATTAGTGAGCCCTTCTTC. Its translation: CASSLDLLAARISEPFF. The rearrangement joins TRBV11-2 to TRBJ2-1; 7 nucleotides align to TRBD2. Trimming took 0 bases from V and 16 from J; bases not matched to a gene: 21. The CDR3 runs 17 residues. The germline V gene encodes CDR1 SGHAT and CDR2 FQNNGV. Full variable domain (outside the CDR3, taken from reference TRBV11-2 and TRBJ2-1): EAGVAQSPRYKIIEKRQSVAFWCNPISGHATLYWYQQILGQGPKLLIQFQNNGVVDDSQLPKDRFSAERLKGVDSTLKIQPAKLEDSAVYLCASSLDLLAARISEPFFGPGTRLTVL.

This clonotype has a single count. One end of the junction is discordant with germline, which a read error may explain. The J gene is TRBJ2-5, the V gene TRBV7-9, with D tentatively TRBD1 or TRBD2 (5 bases each). Germline V gene lookup returns CDR1 SEHNR and CDR2 FQNEAQ (reference sequence). The CDR3 sequence is 15 residues long. The CDR3 reads CASSLGGSDQEAQYF. For the CDR3, the DNA is TGTGCCAGCAGCTTAGGGGGGTCTGACCAAGAGGCCCAGTACTTC.

Note on this clonotype: A much larger clone lies a single base off, so this may be a read error. This chain uses TRBV6-2 or TRBV6-3 with TRBJ1-5, with D uncertain. Germline V gene data show CDR1 as MNHEY and CDR2 as SVGEGT. There are 12 residues in the CDR3. V lost 8 bases to trimming and J lost 12 bases, with 17 bases between them. CDR3 DNA: TGTGCCAGCGGAAATCCTGCGAATCTCCAGCATTTT. It codes for CASGNPANLQHF.

This clonotype was recorded at least ten times. The V gene is TRBV5-4, the J gene TRBJ1-1; a weak D match, TRBD1 (5 bases). There are 14 residues in the CDR3. The V end lost 4 bases, the J end lost 1 base, and 11 bases lay between the germline ends. The germline CDR1 and CDR2 sequences are SGHNT and YYREEE (reference sequence). CDR3 sequence: CASSPGTANTEAFF. CDR3 DNA: TGTGCCAGCAGCCCCGGGACGGCGAACACTGAAGCTTTCTTT.

This sequence joins TRBV28 and TRBJ2-7; 9 nucleotides line up with TRBD2. Germline V lookup: CDR1 MDHEN, CDR2 SYDVKM. V lost 5 bases to trimming and J lost 1 base; unmatched junction nucleotides: 6. The CDR3 is 15 residues long. The CDR3 DNA follows: TGTGCCAGCAGTAACACTAGCGGGCCTTCCTACGAGCAGTACTTC. Translated, it gives CASSNTSGPSYEQYF.

Comment on this clonotype: This sequence may be a read error, since a much larger clone differs from it by one base. The rearrangement links TRBV4-3 to TRBJ2-5; D is undetermined. The V gene's germline CDR1 is LGHNA and CDR2 YSLEER. This CDR3 region has 14 residues. For the CDR3, the DNA is TGCGCCAGCAGCCAAGAAGCCTTAGGAGAGAGCCAGTACTTC. Translation gives CASSQEALGESQYF.

J is TRBJ2-7 and V is TRBV20-1; TRBD2 aligns across 10 bases. This CDR3 spans 14 amino acids. After removal of 3 bases from V and 4 bases from J, the junction contained 6 bases not matched to a gene. Germline V CDR1 and CDR2: DFQATT, SNEGSKA (reference sequence). The CDR3 spells CSASRLAGVYEQYF. CDR3 coding DNA: TGCAGTGCTAGCAGGCTAGCGGGAGTGTACGAGCAGTACTTC.

As regards this clonotype: A single base separates this from a much larger clone, so it may be a read error. V gene TRBV29-1 combines with J gene TRBJ2-1, with no clear D. The length of the CDR3 is 10 residues. Germline V gives CDR1 SQVTM, CDR2 ANQGSEA. Trimming cost V 6 bases and J 7 bases, with 7 bases left between them. The CDR3 loop reads CSVSRNEQFF. The CDR3 DNA is TGCAGCGTGTCACGGAATGAGCAGTTCTTC.

As to this clonotype: Possible read error: a much larger clone is one base away. This chain uses TRBV6-1 with TRBJ2-1, with 9 bases that match TRBD1. Germline CDR1 reads MNHNS; CDR2 reads SASEGT. The CDR3 extends over 15 amino acids. CDR3 in amino acids: CACRDPGQGKDEQFF. The CDR3 bases are TGTGCCTGCAGGGACCCGGGACAGGGAAAGGATGAGCAGTTCTTC.

The V call is TRBV10-3, the J call TRBJ2-7, with 8 bases aligning to TRBD1. J gave up 0 bases and V 2 bases, and 6 bases lay outside the gene matches. This CDR3 region has 16 residues. Per germline, CDR1 ENHRY and CDR2 SYGVKD. CDR3 DNA: TGTGCCATCAGTGAGCGCGGACAGGGAGGCTCCTACGAGCAGTACTTC. The encoded protein is CAISERGQGGSYEQYF.

This clonotype was found many times. The V call is TRBV6-5, the J call TRBJ2-7; 8 bases match TRBD1. V shed 6 bases and J 2 bases; nucleotides not matched to a gene: 6. Germline CDR1 is MNHEY and CDR2 is SVGAGI. The CDR3 contains 14 residues. The CDR3 region has the DNA TGTGCCAGCAGGCGAGGGACAGGCGCCTACGAGCAGTACTTC. It codes for CASRRGTGAYEQYF.